This T cell receptor beta chain emerged from a study of T-cell reconstitution after alpha-beta-depleted transplantation in children. CDR3 length equals 13 residues. V was pared by 3 bases and J by 7 bases, with 10 bases between. CDR1 is LGHDT, CDR2 YNNKEL, per germline (reference sequence). Study-wide results and limits: About two months after transplant, alpha-beta T cells reportedly came from several hundred expanded graft clones. The study traced high day-60 TCRbeta diversity in some patients to surviving recipient T cells and thymic progenitors. After one year, T-cell counts and TCRbeta diversity mostly came from new T cells.

This clonotype was counted ten times or more. Its antigen is unidentified. The library targeted TCRbeta and was prepared with unique molecular identifiers. MiXCR was run by TCRdb on the PCR reads, yielding one entry per CDR3 protein. The sample lists about a million distinct CDR3 sequences, about 29% occurring once. This TCR derives from a boy under two years old who had a stem cell transplant for SCID, so the T cells may come from the graft donor. The specimen was PBMCs, mostly from graft donor cells, collected 360 days after TCRalphabeta/CD19-depleted stem cell transplant. This chain connects TRBV3-1 to TRBJ2-1; tentatively, D is TRBD1 or TRBD2 (5 bases each). The CDR3 sequence is CASSQGRNNEQFF. CDR3 coding DNA: TGTGCCAGCAGCCAGGGACGGAATAATGAGCAGTTCTTC.